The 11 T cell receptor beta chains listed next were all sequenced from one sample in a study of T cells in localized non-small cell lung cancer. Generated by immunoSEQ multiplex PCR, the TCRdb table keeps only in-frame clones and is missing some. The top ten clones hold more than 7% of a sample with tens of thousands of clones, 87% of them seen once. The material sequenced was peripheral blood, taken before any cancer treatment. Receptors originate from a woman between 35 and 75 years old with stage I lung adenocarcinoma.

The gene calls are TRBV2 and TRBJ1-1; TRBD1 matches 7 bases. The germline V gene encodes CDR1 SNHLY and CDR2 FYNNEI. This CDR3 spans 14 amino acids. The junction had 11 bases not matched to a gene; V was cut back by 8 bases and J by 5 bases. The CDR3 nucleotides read TGTGCCAGCTCATTACAGGGGAGGAGGACTGAAGCTTTCTTT. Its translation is CASSLQGRRTEAFF.

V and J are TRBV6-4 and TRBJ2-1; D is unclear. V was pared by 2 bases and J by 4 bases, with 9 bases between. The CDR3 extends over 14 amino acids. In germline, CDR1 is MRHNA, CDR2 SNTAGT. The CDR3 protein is CASSDGNRYNEQFF. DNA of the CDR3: TGTGCCAGCAGTGACGGGAACAGATACAATGAGCAGTTCTTC.

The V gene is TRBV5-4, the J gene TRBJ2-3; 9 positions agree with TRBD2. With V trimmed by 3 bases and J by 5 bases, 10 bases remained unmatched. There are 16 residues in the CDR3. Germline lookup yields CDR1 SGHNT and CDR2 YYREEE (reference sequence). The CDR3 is CASSWPLRGGKDTQYF. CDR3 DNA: TGTGCCAGCAGCTGGCCCCTGCGGGGGGGCAAAGATACGCAGTATTTT. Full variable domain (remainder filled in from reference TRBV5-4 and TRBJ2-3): ETGVTQSPTHLIKTRGQQVTLRCSSQSGHNTVSWYQQALGQGPQFIFQYYREEENGRGNFPPRFSGLQFPNYSSELNVNALELDDSALYLCASSWPLRGGKDTQYFGPGTRLTVL.

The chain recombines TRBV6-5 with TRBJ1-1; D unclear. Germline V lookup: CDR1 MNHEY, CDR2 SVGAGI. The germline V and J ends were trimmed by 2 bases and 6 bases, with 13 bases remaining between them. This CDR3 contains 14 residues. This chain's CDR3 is CASSYGVGSPEAFF. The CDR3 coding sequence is TGTGCCAGCAGTTACGGGGTTGGGAGCCCTGAAGCTTTCTTT.

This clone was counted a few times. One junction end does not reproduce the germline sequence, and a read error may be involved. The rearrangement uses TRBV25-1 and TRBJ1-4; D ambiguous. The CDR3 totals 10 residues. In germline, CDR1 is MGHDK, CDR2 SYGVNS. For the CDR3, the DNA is TGTGCCAGCAGTCCACAATACGGGGATTTT. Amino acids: CASSPQYGDF.

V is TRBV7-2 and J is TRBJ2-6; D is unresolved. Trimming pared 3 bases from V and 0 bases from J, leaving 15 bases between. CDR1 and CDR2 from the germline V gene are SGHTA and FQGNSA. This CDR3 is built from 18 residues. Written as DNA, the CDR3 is TGTGCCAGCAGCTTGCAGTCCCCCACGATCTCTGGGGCCAACGTCCTGACTTTC. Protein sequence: CASSLQSPTISGANVLTF. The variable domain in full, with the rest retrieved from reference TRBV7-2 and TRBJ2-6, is GAGVSQSPSNKVTEKGKDVELRCDPISGHTALYWYRQSLGQGLEFLIYFQGNSAPDKSGLPSDRFSAERTGGSVSTLTIQRTQQEDSAVYLCASSLQSPTISGANVLTFGAGSRLTVL.

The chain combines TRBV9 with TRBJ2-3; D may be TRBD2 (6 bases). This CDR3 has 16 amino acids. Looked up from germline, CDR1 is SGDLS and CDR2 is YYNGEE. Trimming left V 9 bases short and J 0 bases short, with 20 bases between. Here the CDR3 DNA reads TGTGCCACCCCGAAGGCGGGGACGCCTAGCACAGATACGCAGTATTTT. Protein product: CATPKAGTPSTDTQYF.

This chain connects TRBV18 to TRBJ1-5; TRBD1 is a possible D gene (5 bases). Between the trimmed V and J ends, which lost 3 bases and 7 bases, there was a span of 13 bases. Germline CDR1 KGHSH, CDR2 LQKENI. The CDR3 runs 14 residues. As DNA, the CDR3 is TGTGCCAGCTCACCTCAAACAGGAGGGCAGCCCCAGCATTTT. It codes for CASSPQTGGQPQHF.

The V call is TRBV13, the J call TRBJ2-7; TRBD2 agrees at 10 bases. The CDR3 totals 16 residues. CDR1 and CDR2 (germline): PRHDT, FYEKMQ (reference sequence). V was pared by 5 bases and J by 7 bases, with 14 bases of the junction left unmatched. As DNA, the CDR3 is TGTGCCAGCAGCCCCGCGGGCCATAGCGGGGGGCGAGAGCAGTACTTC. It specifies CASSPAGHSGGREQYF.

DNA of the CDR3: TGTGCCATCAGTGACCTCGGGGCCGAAGCTTTCTTT. It is translated as CAISDLGAEAFF. The V call is TRBV10-3, the J call TRBJ1-1, with TRBD1 as a possible D gene (5 bases). With 3 bases removed from V and 8 bases from J, the gap between germline ends came to 10 bases. Germline values: CDR1 ENHRY, CDR2 SYGVKD. The CDR3 covers 12 residues.

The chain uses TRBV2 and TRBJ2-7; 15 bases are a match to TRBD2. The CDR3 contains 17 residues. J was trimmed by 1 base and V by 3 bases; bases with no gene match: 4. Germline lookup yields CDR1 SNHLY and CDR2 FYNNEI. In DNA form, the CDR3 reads TGTGCCAGCAGTGAGGGACTAGCGGGGGGAGGTTCCTACGAGCAGTACTTC. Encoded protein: CASSEGLAGGGSYEQYF.